The rows below give T cell receptor beta chains drawn from one sample of a study of blood T cell repertoires in COVID-19. Measured with immunoSEQ multiplex PCR; TCRdb has only the in-frame clones, and not every one. The sample includes roughly 350,000 clones, 80% to 90% seen only once; the top ten take roughly a tenth. Sequencing was carried out using peripheral blood. The receptors here all came from a woman in her thirties with COVID-19, enrolled during active disease. Both conserved end residues are part of each CDR3. The D gene is left open where the match is weak. Rows may omit the clone size; those that give it use once, few, many or a size class.

j_gene | v_gene | abundance | d_gene | CDR3nt | CDR3aa
TRBJ1-5 | TRBV9 | few | . | TGTGCCAGCAGCGTAGGGGCAGCCAATCAGCCCCAGCATTTT | CASSVGAANQPQHF
TRBJ2-7 | TRBV7-8 | . | TRBD2 | TGTGCCAGCAGCTTCGCCCCCGGCGGGGGGAGCTCCTACGAGCAGTACTTC | CASSFAPGGGSSYEQYF
TRBJ2-7 | TRBV10-1 | . | . | TGCGCCAGCAGTGATGGGCTCGGGAACGAGCAGTACTTC | CASSDGLGNEQYF
TRBJ2-2 | TRBV3-1/TRBV3-2 | . | . | TGTGCCAGCAGCTCCCGTGGAGTCCTGAACACCGGGGAGCTGTTTTTT | CASSSRGVLNTGELFF
TRBJ2-2 | TRBV11-3 | once | . | TGTGCCAGCAGCTTAGTGAGGACCGGGGAGCTGTTTTTT | CASSLVRTGELFF
TRBJ2-7 | TRBV5-1 | . | TRBD2 | TGCGCCAGCAGCTTGGCTCTGACTAGCGGGGCCACCTACGAGCAGTACTTC | CASSLALTSGATYEQYF
TRBJ1-5 | TRBV10-3 | . | . | TGTGCCTCATCGGGGTCGTTGGTGCAGCCCCAGCATTTT | CASSGSLVQPQHF
TRBJ2-7 | TRBV9 | . | . | TGTGCCAGCAGCCCAACCGGGACACCGACCTACGAGCAGTACTTC | CASSPTGTPTYEQYF
TRBJ1-3 | TRBV11-2 | . | . | TGTGCCCGCACCCGGCAGGGGCGAAACACCATATATTTT | CARTRQGRNTIYF
TRBJ2-5 | TRBV11-2 | . | . | TGTGCCAGCAGCTTAGGAGGTAGTCGGACCCAGTACTTC | CASSLGGSRTQYF
TRBJ1-1 | TRBV6-5 | . | TRBD1 | TGTGCCAGCAGTTACGAGACAGGGGGCACTGAAGCTTTCTTT | CASSYETGGTEAFF
TRBJ1-1 | TRBV5-5 | . | . | TGTGCCAGCAGCTTGTGGTACATCGCAACGGAAGCTTTCTTT | CASSLWYIATEAFF
TRBJ2-1 | TRBV6-4 | few | TRBD2 | TGTGCCAGCAGTGACTCGACTAGCGGGTACAATGAGCAGTTCTTC | CASSDSTSGYNEQFF
TRBJ1-5 | TRBV10-3 | . | TRBD1 | TGTGCCACCGGCGGGGGACAGGACCCCTCCAATCAGCCCCAGCATTTT | CATGGGQDPSNQPQHF
TRBJ2-7 | TRBV7-9 | . | . | TGTGCCAGCAGACGTGGTGCGGGCGAGCAGTACTTC | CASRRGAGEQYF
TRBJ2-1 | TRBV29-1 | . | TRBD1 | TGCAGCGTTGTGGGTTTGGACAGGGGGTTTAATGAGCAGTTCTTC | CSVVGLDRGFNEQFF
TRBJ1-5 | TRBV4-3 | few | . | TGCGCCAGCAGCCAAGTGTCGGTGACATTTGATAGCAATCAGCCCCAGCATTTT | CASSQVSVTFDSNQPQHF
TRBJ1-4 | TRBV7-2 | once | . | TGTGCCAGCAGTCCCGGGGGGGGACAACTGTTTTTT | CASSPGGGQLFF
TRBJ1-6 | TRBV5-5 | . | . | TGTGCCAGCAGCCAACTCGGACAGAATTCACCCCTCCACTTT | CASSQLGQNSPLHF
TRBJ1-2 | TRBV12-2 | . | . | TGTGCAAGTCGCTCGGGGGGACAGGGTAAATCCTTTGGCTACACCTTC | CASRSGGQGKSFGYTF
TRBJ1-1 | TRBV24-1 | . | . | TGTGCCACCAGTGATACAAGGGGGGGTGCTGAAGCTTTCTTT | CATSDTRGGAEAFF
TRBJ2-1 | TRBV21-1 | once | . | TGTGCCAGCAGCAGGCCGGGACTAGCGGACCATTACTCCTACAATGAGCAGTTCTTC | CASSRPGLADHYSYNEQFF
TRBJ2-2 | TRBV7-8 | . | . | TGTGCCAGCAGCTTAGATGGACATAGCACCGGGGAGCTGTTTTTT | CASSLDGHSTGELFF
TRBJ2-3 | TRBV19 | . | TRBD1 | TGTGCCAGTAGTATAGGGCAGGGGGTCTCAGATACGCAGTATTTT | CASSIGQGVSDTQYF
TRBJ2-5 | TRBV4-3 | . | TRBD2 | TGCGCCAGCAGGCCCACTAGCGGGAGGGCCAAGGGGACTTGTGAGACCCAGTACTTC | CASRPTSGRAKGTCETQYF
TRBJ2-1 | TRBV7-3 | . | . | TGTGCCAGCAGCTTGACGGGCTACAATGAGCAGTTCTTC | CASSLTGYNEQFF
TRBJ2-7 | TRBV24-1 | . | . | TGTGCCACCAGTGACCCAGGGTCCGGGGAGCAGTACTTC | CATSDPGSGEQYF
TRBJ2-7 | TRBV2 | . | . | TGTGCCAGCAGTGAAGTCCTCCTTTTCGGGTACGAGCAGTACTTC | CASSEVLLFGYEQYF
TRBJ2-1 | TRBV7-9 | . | . | TGTGCCAGCAGCTCCTCTTCCGGGACTGGCGTGCAGTTCTTC | CASSSSSGTGVQFF
TRBJ2-3 | TRBV1 | . | . | TGCACCAGCAGCCGAAGGGGGCTAGTTATGGAAGATACGCAGTATTTT | CTSSRRGLVMEDTQYF
TRBJ2-3 | TRBV5-8 | . | TRBD2 | TGTGCCAGCAGCTTGTCGATCCTACCGGGACTAGCGGGTTCCACAGATACGCAGTATTTT | CASSLSILPGLAGSTDTQYF
TRBJ2-2 | TRBV4-3 | once | TRBD2 | TGCGCCAGCAGCCAAGACTGGGTAGCGGGAGGGACCGGGGAGCTGTTTTTT | CASSQDWVAGGTGELFF
TRBJ1-5 | TRBV7-2 | . | TRBD1 | TGTGCCAGCAGCGGGGACAGCTTAAATCAGCCCCAGCATTTT | CASSGDSLNQPQHF
TRBJ1-3 | TRBV3-1/TRBV3-2 | . | TRBD1 | TGTGCCAGCAGACCACAGGGGACCGCCGGAAACACCATATATTTT | CASRPQGTAGNTIYF
TRBJ1-1 | TRBV29-1 | . | . | TGCAGCGTTGAACAGGCAATGAACACTGAAGCTTTCTTT | CSVEQAMNTEAFF
TRBJ2-4 | TRBV13 | . | . | TGTGCCAGCCGCTGGTCAGGTGGCAAAAACATTCAGTACTTC | CASRWSGGKNIQYF
TRBJ2-7 | TRBV10-2 | . | TRBD2 | TGCGCCAGCAGTGAGTCAGGGCGGGAGTGGTCCGAGCAGTACTTC | CASSESGREWSEQYF
TRBJ1-4 | TRBV3-1/TRBV3-2 | . | TRBD1 | TGTGCCAGCAGCCAGGATACAGGGGTCGGGGAAAAACTGTTTTTT | CASSQDTGVGEKLFF
TRBJ1-1 | TRBV30 | . | TRBD1 | TGTGCCTCGACCCGGACAGGGGACACTGAAGCTTTCTTT | CASTRTGDTEAFF